These 32 T cell receptor beta chains came from one sample sequenced in a study of cytomegalovirus exposure and HLA in healthy donors. The study ran its PCR with 60 Vbeta and 13 Jbeta primers. Sequencing was performed with immunoSEQ multiplex PCR; in TCRdb, only in-frame clones are kept and a portion is missing. The sample carries over 150,000 clones, around 80% recorded once. Sequenced material: PBMCs. The receptors come from a woman aged 25 to 45 in good health and CMV-seropositive.

The J gene is TRBJ2-7, the V gene TRBV11-3, with TRBD1 matching over 10 bases. The J segment lost 2 bases and the V segment lost 5 bases, leaving 6 bases of the junction unmatched. Germline CDR1 reads SGHNT; CDR2 reads YENEEA. This CDR3 has 15 residues. CDR3 DNA: TGTGCCAGCAGCCCCCGAGGGACAGGGGCCTACGAGCAGTACTTC. This translates into CASSPRGTGAYEQYF.

This clone appeared once. The chain links TRBV5-1 to TRBJ2-7; 8 bases are a match to TRBD1. There are 16 residues in the CDR3. Trimming took 4 bases from V and 0 from J; bases not matched to a gene: 9. Germline-derived CDR1 and CDR2 are SGHRS and YFSETQ. This CDR3 reads CASSQRTGPLSYEQYF. In DNA, the CDR3 is TGCGCCAGCAGCCAGAGGACAGGGCCCCTCTCCTACGAGCAGTACTTC.

The chain employs TRBV29-1 and TRBJ1-1, with D possibly being TRBD1 (6 bases). The V end lost 6 bases, the J end lost 4 bases, and 15 bases lay between the germline ends. Germline V gene data show CDR1 as SQVTM and CDR2 as ANQGSEA. This CDR3 spans 13 amino acids. CDR3 DNA: TGCAGCGTAACAGGGCTAGTTGGCACTGAAGCTTTCTTT. Protein: CSVTGLVGTEAFF.

J is TRBJ2-1 and V is TRBV7-9; 10 bases line up with TRBD1. CDR3 size: 15 residues. After removal of 1 base from V and 9 bases from J, the junction contained 6 bases not matched to a gene. Germline CDR1 and CDR2: SEHNR and FQNEAQ (reference sequence). CDR3 in amino acids: CASSLVGQGKGEQFF. The CDR3 bases are TGTGCCAGCAGCTTAGTGGGACAGGGGAAGGGTGAGCAGTTCTTC.

The chain joins TRBV5-6 to TRBJ1-1; D unclear. The CDR3 has 13 amino acids. V lost 4 bases to trimming and J lost 6 bases, with 13 bases between them. Germline loops: CDR1 SGHDT, CDR2 YYEEEE. The CDR3 loop reads CASSPSGMPEAFF. The CDR3 DNA sequence: TGTGCCAGCAGCCCGAGCGGGATGCCTGAAGCTTTCTTT.

The chain recombines TRBV9 with TRBJ1-6; 9 nucleotides agree with TRBD1. The length of the CDR3 is 16 residues. Germline V gives CDR1 SGDLS, CDR2 YYNGEE. V lost 2 bases and J lost 7; bases outside the gene matches: 7. CDR3 region: CASSVSHGTGNSPLHF. Written as DNA, the CDR3 is TGTGCCAGCAGCGTCTCACACGGGACAGGGAATTCACCCCTCCACTTT.

The chain combines TRBV5-1 with TRBJ2-5; 7 bases are shared with TRBD2. V gave up 4 bases and J gave up 4 bases; unmatched junction bases: 7. This CDR3 is 14 amino acids long. From germline, CDR1 is SGHRS and CDR2 YFSETQ. CDR3 nucleotide sequence: TGCGCCAGCAGCGCGGGACTAAGCGGAGAGACCCAGTACTTC. Translation: CASSAGLSGETQYF.

The V gene is TRBV29-1, the J gene TRBJ1-1; 8 nucleotides match TRBD1. Germline trimming cut 6 bases from V and 0 bases from J; bases unmatched to any gene: 6. The CDR3 is 14 residues long. Per germline, CDR1 SQVTM and CDR2 ANQGSEA. As DNA, the CDR3 is TGCAGCGTATTGAACAGGGGGATGAACACTGAAGCTTTCTTT. Its translation is CSVLNRGMNTEAFF.

V and J are TRBV25-1 and TRBJ2-7; 9 bases fit TRBD1. Germline V lookup: CDR1 MGHDK, CDR2 SYGVNS. The CDR3 is made up of 17 amino acids. J was trimmed by 2 bases and V by 2 bases; bases with no gene match: 10. CDR3 region: CASSENPRTGAPYEQYF. Here the CDR3 DNA reads TGTGCCAGCAGTGAAAACCCCCGGACAGGGGCTCCCTACGAGCAGTACTTC.

The J gene is TRBJ2-7, the V gene TRBV29-1; D is possibly TRBD2 (5 bases). CDR3 length equals 13 residues. Germline CDR1 reads SQVTM; CDR2 reads ANQGSEA. V lost 4 bases, J lost 2 bases, and 12 bases lay in between. The CDR3 sequence: CSVATVEAYEQYF. The DNA for the CDR3 is TGCAGCGTTGCCACAGTGGAGGCCTACGAGCAGTACTTC.

The chain employs TRBV6-5 and TRBJ1-1; a possible D gene is TRBD1 (5 bases). Germline loops: CDR1 MNHEY, CDR2 SVGAGI. The CDR3 is 15 residues long. V lost 3 bases and J lost 5, with 16 bases in between. CDR3 amino acids: CASSYTLQGETEAFF. The CDR3 DNA sequence: TGTGCCAGCAGTTATACGCTTCAGGGTGAAACTGAAGCTTTCTTT.

V and J are TRBV7-2 and TRBJ1-1; TRBD1 matches 10 bases. This CDR3 region has 13 residues. Unmatched junction bases numbered 4, after V lost 4 bases and J lost 8 bases. CDR1 SGHTA and CDR2 FQGNSA come from the germline V gene. The CDR3 DNA follows: TGTGCCAGCAGCTCGGGACAGGGGCCAGAAGCTTTCTTT. Translated: CASSSGQGPEAFF.

This clone has only one observation. The J gene is TRBJ2-1, the V gene TRBV7-3; 7 nucleotides align to TRBD2. There are 15 residues in the CDR3. Germline trimming cut 0 bases from V and 2 bases from J; bases unmatched to any gene: 1. Germline CDR1 reads SGHTA; CDR2 reads FQGTGA. CDR3 DNA: TGTGCCAGCAGCTTAACAGCGGGGCCCTACAATGAGCAGTTCTTC. This encodes CASSLTAGPYNEQFF.

The chain employs TRBV19 and TRBJ1-3; weak D call: TRBD1 (6 bases). The CDR3 contains 13 residues. V gave up 7 bases and J gave up 3 bases, with 10 bases separating them. CDR1 and CDR2 (germline): LNHDA, SQIVND (reference sequence). CDR3 sequence reads: CASTGRGGNTIYF. The CDR3 region has the DNA TGTGCCAGTACCGGCAGGGGTGGAAACACCATATATTTT. Using reference TRBV19 and TRBJ1-3 for the parts outside the CDR3, the full variable domain is DGGITQSPKYLFRKEGQNVTLSCEQNLNHDAMYWYRQDPGQGLRLIYYSQIVNDFQKGDIAEGYSVSREKKESFPLTVTSAQKNPTAFYLCASTGRGGNTIYFGEGSWLTVV.

V usage is TRBV14 and J usage is TRBJ2-1; 10 nucleotides align to TRBD2. This CDR3 comprises 18 residues. The germline gives CDR1 SGHDN, CDR2 FVKESK. J was trimmed by 0 bases and V by 2 bases; bases with no gene match: 7. This CDR3 reads CASSQQTLAGNSYNEQFF. CDR3 nucleotide sequence: TGTGCCAGCAGCCAACAGACACTAGCGGGGAACTCCTACAATGAGCAGTTCTTC.

This clone has only a few counts. The chain joins TRBV7-9 to TRBJ1-5; TRBD1 might be the D (5 bases). The germline gives CDR1 SEHNR, CDR2 FQNEAQ (reference sequence). Deletions cut 5 bases from V and 0 bases from J, with 11 bases between. The CDR3 covers 15 residues. CDR3 protein: CASSKDIYSNQPQHF. Written as DNA, the CDR3 is TGTGCCAGCAGCAAGGACATTTATAGCAATCAGCCCCAGCATTTT.

This clone was recorded a few times. V and J are TRBV4-3 and TRBJ2-1; 8 nucleotides align to TRBD1. CDR1 LGHNA and CDR2 YSLEER come from the germline V gene. J lost 4 bases, V lost 4 bases, and 6 bases had no gene match. CDR3 length: 15 residues. Written as DNA, the CDR3 is TGCGCCAGCAGCCGGGACAGGTACGATTACAATGAGCAGTTCTTC. Residues: CASSRDRYDYNEQFF.

The V gene is TRBV2, the J gene TRBJ2-7; 9 bases are a match to TRBD1. Germline assignment: CDR1 SNHLY and CDR2 FYNNEI. V trimming: 7 bases; J trimming: 4 bases; junction bases outside the gene matches: 17. The length of the CDR3 is 17 residues. CDR3 in amino acids: CASTPISTGGDPYEQYF. CDR3 bases: TGTGCCAGCACACCAATTTCGACAGGGGGGGATCCTTACGAGCAGTACTTC.

Of note for this clone: A read error may account for a junction end that differs from germline. J is TRBJ2-7 and V is TRBV7-2; possibly TRBD1 for D (6 bases). The CDR3 is 13 amino acids. Looked up from germline, CDR1 is SGHTA and CDR2 is FQGNSA. The CDR3 region is CASSLNPGQIIFF. CDR3 nucleotide sequence: TGTGCCAGCAGCTTAAATCCGGGACAAATCATCTTCTTC.

The chain couples TRBV11-2 to TRBJ1-4; TRBD1 is a possible D gene (6 bases). The CDR3 runs 16 residues. Germline V gives CDR1 SGHAT, CDR2 FQNNGV. Trimming pared 5 bases from V and 8 bases from J, leaving 21 bases between. The CDR3 here is CASSAIQGPLSEKLFF. In DNA form, the CDR3 reads TGTGCCAGCAGCGCCATACAGGGCCCTTTGAGCGAAAAACTGTTTTTT.

The chain carries TRBV19 and TRBJ2-1; 13 bases fit TRBD2. The CDR3 contains 19 residues. The junction had 13 bases not matched to a gene; V was cut back by 8 bases and J by 0 bases. Germline values: CDR1 LNHDA, CDR2 SQIVND (reference sequence). The CDR3 sequence: CASSYGLAGVSSSYNEQFF. In nucleotides, the CDR3 is TGTGCCAGTTCTTATGGACTAGCGGGGGTTTCCAGCTCCTACAATGAGCAGTTCTTC.

V gene TRBV5-8 combines with J gene TRBJ1-1; D is uncertain. Germline loops: CDR1 SGHTS, CDR2 YDEGEE. V lost 3 bases and J lost 1, with 7 bases in between. This CDR3 comprises 13 residues. The CDR3 is CASSYHRNTEAFF. The CDR3 bases are TGTGCCAGCAGCTACCACAGGAACACTGAAGCTTTCTTT.

The chain uses TRBV6-5 and TRBJ1-3, with 7 bases that match TRBD1. The germline V gene has CDR1 MNHEY and CDR2 SVGAGI. This CDR3 region has 15 residues. The trim removed 7 bases at V and 6 bases at J, leaving 12 bases unmatched. CDR3 protein: CASKRTGDPLNTIYF. The CDR3 DNA sequence: TGTGCCAGCAAACGAACAGGGGACCCGTTAAACACCATATATTTT.

The chain combines TRBV5-4 with TRBJ1-5; D uncertain. Between the trimmed V and J ends, which lost 0 bases and 7 bases, there was a span of 8 bases. Germline CDR1 SGHNT, CDR2 YYREEE (reference sequence). The CDR3 covers 13 residues. CDR3 protein: CASSLGTEQPQHF. CDR3 sequence (DNA): TGTGCCAGCAGCTTGGGGACTGAGCAGCCCCAGCATTTT.

The chain links TRBV15 to TRBJ2-7, with 10 positions matching TRBD2. Germline V gene lookup returns CDR1 LNHNV and CDR2 YYDKDF (reference sequence). The V gene end was trimmed by 0 bases and the J gene end by 2 bases; junction bases not matched to a gene: 4. The CDR3 has 16 residues. The CDR3, as DNA: TGTGCCACCAGCAGAGATTCGCTAGCGGGGGCCTACGAGCAGTACTTC. This translates into CATSRDSLAGAYEQYF. The full variable domain, completed using reference TRBV15 and TRBJ2-7, is DAMVIQNPRYQVTQFGKPVTLSCSQTLNHNVMYWYQQKSSQAPKLLFHYYDKDFNNEADTPDNFQSRRPNTSFCFLDIRSPGLGDTAMYLCATSRDSLAGAYEQYFGPGTRLTVT.

This clone was found once. The genes are TRBV4-2 and TRBJ1-6, with a possible D match to TRBD1 (5 bases). Per germline, CDR1 LGHNA and CDR2 YNFKEQ. The CDR3 loop spans 17 amino acids. Trimming stripped 3 bases from V and 8 bases from J, with 20 bases between. CDR3 loop: CASSHPEGGATYSPLHF. The CDR3 nucleotides read TGTGCCAGCAGCCACCCCGAGGGAGGGGCCACTTATTCACCCCTCCACTTT.

This clone was observed once. The chain couples TRBV5-1 to TRBJ2-1; D not certain. CDR1 is SGHRS, CDR2 YFSETQ, per germline. This CDR3 contains 18 residues. V gave up 3 bases and J gave up 0 bases, with 19 bases separating them. The CDR3 bases are TGCGCCAGCAGCTGGTCCGTAAGGCAGGCCCGCTCCTACAATGAGCAGTTCTTC. It yields the protein CASSWSVRQARSYNEQFF.

The chain links TRBV5-1 to TRBJ2-3; 8 bases match TRBD2. Trimming took 3 bases from V and 3 from J; bases not matched to a gene: 9. CDR1 is SGHRS and CDR2 is YFSETQ in the germline V gene. The CDR3 is made up of 16 amino acids. In nucleotides, the CDR3 is TGCGCCAGCAGCTCGGGGGGGGGCGGGTATACAGATACGCAGTATTTT. This encodes CASSSGGGGYTDTQYF. Complete variable domain (other parts from reference TRBV5-1 and TRBJ2-3): KAGVTQTPRYLIKTRGQQVTLSCSPISGHRSVSWYQQTPGQGLQFLFEYFSETQRNKGNFPGRFSGRQFSNSRSEMNVSTLELGDSALYLCASSSGGGGYTDTQYFGPGTRLTVL.

This chain joins TRBV10-1 and TRBJ1-5; 10 bases align to TRBD1. The CDR3 contains 16 residues. Germline V gene sequence: CDR1 WNHNN, CDR2 SYGVQD (reference sequence). Germline trimming cut 2 bases from V and 1 base from J; bases unmatched to any gene: 2. As DNA, the CDR3 is TGCGCCAGCAGTGAGCCGGGACAGGGGAGCAATCAGCCCCAGCATTTT. As protein: CASSEPGQGSNQPQHF.

This clone was seen only once. The V gene is TRBV4-3, the J gene TRBJ1-6; D is perhaps TRBD1 (6 bases). Germline lookup yields CDR1 LGHNA and CDR2 YSLEER. The CDR3 totals 18 residues. V was pared by 2 bases and J by 9 bases, with 23 bases between. The CDR3 is CASSQTPVTGNFGSPLHF. Here the CDR3 DNA reads TGCGCCAGCAGCCAAACCCCTGTTACAGGGAATTTCGGTTCACCCCTCCACTTT.

The chain is built from TRBV5-4 and TRBJ1-1; tentatively, D is TRBD1 (5 bases). The V gene's germline CDR1 is SGHNT and CDR2 YYREEE (reference sequence). V lost 4 bases, J lost 0 bases, and 16 bases lay in between. The CDR3 has 16 amino acids. CDR3 protein: CASSARLGGMNTEAFF. CDR3 coding DNA: TGTGCCAGCAGCGCGAGGCTGGGGGGGATGAACACTGAAGCTTTCTTT.

The chain has TRBV11-3 and TRBJ2-5; 14 nucleotides match TRBD2. The length of the CDR3 is 17 residues. Germline V gene data show CDR1 as SGHNT and CDR2 as YENEEA. The V gene end was trimmed by 7 bases and the J gene end by 5 bases; junction bases not matched to a gene: 12. CDR3 bases: TGTGCCAGCACCCCACCCAGGACTAGCGGGGGGTTGGAGACCCAGTACTTC. It specifies CASTPPRTSGGLETQYF.